Shown below are 21 T cell receptor beta chains from a single sample sequenced in a study of tumor-infiltrating lymphocytes in localized non-small cell lung cancer. Some clones are missing from TCRdb's copy, which holds only in-frame ones; the method was immunoSEQ multiplex PCR. This table has fewer than 12,000 clones, about 62% appearing once. The source material was lung tumor tissue. The receptors derive from a human donor with non-small cell lung cancer.

The J gene is TRBJ2-2, the V gene TRBV5-1; TRBD1 agrees at 9 bases. This CDR3 is 15 amino acids long. The J segment lost 6 bases and the V segment lost 4 bases, leaving 7 bases of the junction unmatched. Germline CDR1 is SGHRS and CDR2 is YFSETQ. In DNA form, the CDR3 reads TGCGCCAGCAGCCTAAGGACAGGGGAGGCCGGGGAGCTGTTTTTT. Its protein is CASSLRTGEAGELFF.

The chain has TRBV7-9 and TRBJ1-1; D may be TRBD1 (5 bases). The V end was cut by 2 bases, the J end by 1 base, with 5 bases between. CDR3 size: 13 residues. Germline V gene sequence: CDR1 SEHNR, CDR2 FQNEAQ (reference sequence). The CDR3 reads CASSLTGNTEAFF. The CDR3 coding sequence is TGTGCCAGCAGCTTAACAGGGAACACTGAAGCTTTCTTT.

The CDR3 bases are TGTGCCAGCAGCTTAGTGGACAGGGTGGCTTCACCCCTCCACTTT. It is translated as CASSLVDRVASPLHF. The chain links TRBV7-8 to TRBJ1-6; 8 nucleotides match TRBD1. Germline lookup yields CDR1 SGHVS and CDR2 FQNEAQ. The CDR3 sequence is 15 residues long. V dropped 1 base and J dropped 9; count of bases not matched to a gene: 5.

J is TRBJ2-6 and V is TRBV4-3; D ambiguous. The germline V gene has CDR1 LGHNA and CDR2 YSLEER. V gave up 0 bases and J gave up 0 bases, with 12 bases separating them. This CDR3 has 18 residues. The CDR3 nucleotides read TGCGCCAGCAGCCAAGACCTAGGCGGTGGCTCTGGGGCCAACGTCCTGACTTTC. Translating gives CASSQDLGGGSGANVLTF.

This clone was counted a few times. J is TRBJ2-1 and V is TRBV10-3, with 8 bases lining up with TRBD2. J gave up 6 bases and V 7 bases, and 8 bases lay outside the gene matches. This CDR3 has 14 amino acids. Germline V CDR1 and CDR2: ENHRY, SYGVKD. The CDR3: CAITLNRGGNEQFF. The CDR3 coding sequence is TGTGCCATCACCCTCAATCGGGGGGGCAATGAGCAGTTCTTC.

The chain links TRBV30 to TRBJ2-1, with 9 positions matching TRBD2. Germline V lookup: CDR1 GTSNPN, CDR2 SVGIG (reference sequence). This CDR3 is 14 amino acids long. Unmatched junction bases numbered 5, after V lost 0 bases and J lost 8 bases. In DNA, the CDR3 is TGTGCCTGGAGTGTTTCTAGCGGGATGTATGAGCAGTTCTTC. Protein product: CAWSVSSGMYEQFF.

This clone occurred once. The genes are TRBV6-5 and TRBJ2-3; 9 bases match TRBD1. With V trimmed by 5 bases and J by 0 bases, 3 bases remained unmatched. The CDR3 extends over 15 amino acids. Germline CDR1 is MNHEY and CDR2 is SVGAGI. CDR3 sequence (DNA): TGTGCCAGCAGTCCCGGGACAGGGAGCACAGATACGCAGTATTTT. Encoded protein: CASSPGTGSTDTQYF.

The chain couples TRBV6-5 to TRBJ2-1; TRBD2 aligns across 12 bases. The V segment lost 7 bases and the J segment 7 bases; nucleotides outside the gene matches: 8. The CDR3 has 15 amino acids. Per the germline V gene, CDR1 is MNHEY and CDR2 is SVGAGI. For the CDR3, the DNA is TGTGCCAGCACCCTAGCGGGAGGGGAGTCGAATGAGCAGTTCTTC. As protein: CASTLAGGESNEQFF.

This rearrangement joins TRBV7-2 to TRBJ2-4; 13 bases fit TRBD2. The length of the CDR3 is 18 residues. V trimming: 4 bases; J trimming: 3 bases; junction bases outside the gene matches: 9. The germline gives CDR1 SGHTA, CDR2 FQGNSA. For the CDR3, the DNA is TGTGCCAGCAGCTCCGTGAAGGGACTAGCGGGACTCAAAAACATTCAGTACTTC. This encodes CASSSVKGLAGLKNIQYF.

This clone was observed a few times. J is TRBJ1-1 and V is TRBV6-1; unclear D gene. V was pared by 3 bases and J by 0 bases, with 14 bases between. This CDR3 comprises 16 residues. CDR1 MNHNS and CDR2 SASEGT come from the germline V gene. The chain's CDR3 is CASSEPAGLMNTEAFF. The DNA for the CDR3 is TGTGCCAGCAGTGAGCCGGCAGGTTTGATGAACACTGAAGCTTTCTTT.

This chain joins TRBV6-6 and TRBJ2-1; 8 nucleotides match TRBD2. The CDR3 is made up of 11 amino acids. Germline CDR1 reads MNHNY; CDR2 reads SVGAGI (reference sequence). After removal of 6 bases from V and 12 bases from J, the junction contained 4 bases not matched to a gene. This CDR3 is CASSRREGQFF. The CDR3 nucleotides are TGTGCCAGCAGCCGACGGGAGGGGCAGTTCTTC.

The chain has TRBV18 and TRBJ2-3, with 7 bases that match TRBD1. This CDR3 is 15 amino acids long. From germline, CDR1 is KGHSH and CDR2 LQKENI. V shed 2 bases, J shed 6 bases, and the junction held 8 bases outside the gene matches. The CDR3 bases are TGTGCCAGCTCACCAGGAACAGGGGCCTGGGATACGCAGTATTTT. Its translation: CASSPGTGAWDTQYF.

V gene TRBV7-9 combines with J gene TRBJ2-7; 9 bases are shared with TRBD1. V shed 4 bases, J shed 3 bases, and the junction held 7 bases outside the gene matches. Germline V gene lookup returns CDR1 SEHNR and CDR2 FQNEAQ (reference sequence). This CDR3 contains 15 residues. This CDR3 is CASSSGTGKGYEQYF. CDR3 nucleotides: TGTGCCAGCAGCTCCGGGACAGGGAAGGGCTACGAGCAGTACTTC.

This rearrangement joins TRBV19 to TRBJ2-7; D may correspond to TRBD1 or TRBD2 (6 bases each). The V end was cut by 5 bases, the J end by 3 bases, with 20 bases between. Germline V CDR1 and CDR2: LNHDA, SQIVND (reference sequence). This CDR3 is built from 16 residues. CDR3 sequence (DNA): TGTGCCAGTAGTCCCCGGGGGTCAGGGGATCTCTACGAGCAGTACTTC. Translating gives CASSPRGSGDLYEQYF.

The rearrangement uses TRBV27 and TRBJ1-4; the match to TRBD1 covers 9 bases. V shed 2 bases, J shed 7 bases, and the junction held 8 bases outside the gene matches. CDR1 MNHEY and CDR2 SMNVEV come from the germline V gene (reference sequence). The CDR3 extends over 16 amino acids. CDR3 in DNA: TGTGCCAGCAGTTTAGACAGGGGGGACGGTCCTGAAAAACTGTTTTTT. As protein: CASSLDRGDGPEKLFF.

The chain links TRBV18 to TRBJ2-7; 9 bases are shared with TRBD1. With 1 base clipped from V and 4 bases from J, the junction kept 5 bases outside the gene matches. The germline gives CDR1 KGHSH, CDR2 LQKENI. This CDR3 comprises 15 residues. The CDR3 DNA reads TGTGCCAGCTCACCACAGGACAGGGGTGGATACGAGCAGTACTTC. This gives the protein CASSPQDRGGYEQYF.

CDR3: CAWNRVGEQFF. DNA of the CDR3: TGTGCCTGGAACAGGGTTGGTGAGCAGTTCTTC. The chain carries TRBV30 and TRBJ2-1; maybe TRBD1 (6 bases). Germline CDR1 GTSNPN, CDR2 SVGIG (reference sequence). This CDR3 is built from 11 residues. V was cut by 4 bases and J by 9 bases, with 10 bases left in between.

The genes are TRBV18 and TRBJ2-1, with 9 bases lining up with TRBD1. With 7 bases clipped from V and 8 bases from J, the junction kept 9 bases outside the gene matches. CDR1 and CDR2 from the germline V gene are KGHSH and LQKENI. This CDR3 is built from 14 residues. For the CDR3, the DNA is TGTGCCAGCTTCCGGGACAGGGCCTCCGATGAGCAGTTCTTC. This translates into CASFRDRASDEQFF.

The table lists this clone with a count of one. The rearrangement joins TRBV18 to TRBJ2-5; D not certain. CDR1 is KGHSH, CDR2 LQKENI, per germline. Trimming took 3 bases from V and 1 from J, leaving 6 bases between them. This CDR3 contains 13 residues. CDR3 sequence: CASSPGSQETQYF. The CDR3, as DNA: TGTGCCAGCTCACCGGGCAGCCAAGAGACCCAGTACTTC.

This clone occurred a few times. The chain couples TRBV2 to TRBJ1-5; D remains unclear. Trimming stripped 4 bases from V and 5 bases from J, with 9 bases between. The CDR3 contains 13 residues. Germline CDR1 SNHLY, CDR2 FYNNEI. The CDR3 nucleotides are TGTGCCAGCAGTGCCTTTGAGGATCAGCCCCAGCATTTT. This gives the protein CASSAFEDQPQHF.

The J gene is TRBJ1-2, the V gene TRBV7-9; D not resolved. Germline V gene sequence: CDR1 SEHNR, CDR2 FQNEAQ (reference sequence). V was pared by 4 bases and J by 7 bases, with 4 bases between. This CDR3 region has 10 residues. The CDR3 coding sequence is TGTGCCAGCAGCTCGAGTGGCTACACCTTC. Residues: CASSSSGYTF. The full variable domain, its missing parts supplied by reference TRBV7-9 and TRBJ1-2, is DTGVSQNPRHKITKRGQNVTFRCDPISEHNRLYWYRQTLGQGPEFLTYFQNEAQLEKSRLLSDRFSAERPKGSFSTLEIQRTEQGDSAMYLCASSSSGYTFGSGTRLTVV.